This TCR beta chain was captured in a study of blood T cell repertoires in COVID-19. Overall study context: Sample material is recorded as cDNA or gDNA derived from T cells, B-cell-depleted T cells, or PBMCs.

CDR3 length: 13 residues. The germline V gene encodes CDR1 LNHDA and CDR2 SQIVND (reference sequence). V was clipped by 7 bases and J by 12 bases, with 18 bases between them. Original processing methods: Counts of nucleated cells, estimated from reference gene primer amplification, were obtained. Using immunoSEQ multiplex PCR, the repertoire was profiled, and TCRdb retains in-frame clones only, with some absent. V, J and clone size derive from that table, while D and trimming were established from the DNA sequence. The sample lists over 130,000 clones, more than 75% seen once, with roughly 2.2% in the top ten.

The receptor was isolated from an older man with acute or convalescent COVID-19. The specimen sequenced was peripheral blood. The genes are TRBV19 and TRBJ1-4; D remains ambiguous. The CDR3 reads CASNEPSRHQLFF. DNA for the CDR3: TGTGCCAGTAATGAACCTTCCCGACACCAACTGTTTTTT. Using reference TRBV19 and TRBJ1-4 for the parts outside the CDR3, the full variable domain is DGGITQSPKYLFRKEGQNVTLSCEQNLNHDAMYWYRQDPGQGLRLIYYSQIVNDFQKGDIAEGYSVSREKKESFPLTVTSAQKNPTAFYLCASNEPSRHQLFFGSGTQLSVL.